This is a list of T cell receptor beta chains from one sample in a study of T cell changes during pregnancy in multiple sclerosis. The data were produced by immunoSEQ multiplex PCR, yet TCRdb's version contains in-frame clones alone and is incomplete. This table holds some 120,000 clones, 90% to 98% found once. The source was peripheral blood, collected after pregnancy. These receptors were collected from a female donor with multiple sclerosis, enrolled in a pregnancy study. Both conserved end residues are part of each CDR3. D genes are given only for firm matches. Not every row has a clone size; where given, it reads once, few, many or a size class.

J gene	clone size	V gene	D gene	CDR3 DNA	CDR3 protein
TRBJ2-7	NA	TRBV28	TRBD1	TGTGCCAGCAGGAGACAGGGTTCCTACGAGCAGTACTTC	CASRRQGSYEQYF
TRBJ1-2	NA	TRBV28	NA	TGTGCCAGCAATTCGCCTCGGCACAGGGTAGGCTATGGCTACACCTTC	CASNSPRHRVGYGYTF
TRBJ2-1	NA	TRBV7-9	TRBD2	TGTGCCAGCAGGGGGGAGGGTGAGCAGTTCTTC	CASRGEGEQFF
TRBJ1-5	NA	TRBV6-6	TRBD1	TGTGCCAGCAAGGGACAGGGGAGCAATCAGCCCCAGCATTTT	CASKGQGSNQPQHF
TRBJ1-1	NA	TRBV5-8	NA	TGTGCCAGCAGCTTTGAGGTTATGAACACTGAAGCTTTCTTT	CASSFEVMNTEAFF
TRBJ2-2	NA	TRBV7-8	NA	TGTGCCAGCAGCACTCTGGTGGGGACTCTCACCGGGGAGCTGTTTTTT	CASSTLVGTLTGELFF
TRBJ2-3	NA	TRBV23-1	NA	TGCGCCAGCAGTCAATCACGGCTAGCAACAGATACGCAGTATTTT	CASSQSRLATDTQYF
TRBJ2-7	NA	TRBV5-1	NA	TGCGCCAGCAGCCGAGACAGCACCTACGAGCAGTACTTC	CASSRDSTYEQYF
TRBJ2-7	NA	TRBV6-5	TRBD2	TGTGCCAGCAGGATGGAGGCGGGAGCTACCTACGAGCAGTACTTC	CASRMEAGATYEQYF
TRBJ2-1	NA	TRBV11-3	TRBD2	TGTGCCAGCAGCTTAGGGACTAGCGGAAACAATGAGCAGTTCTTC	CASSLGTSGNNEQFF
TRBJ1-5	NA	TRBV6-1	NA	TGTGCCAGCAGTGAAGCGCGGGGGTGGAACAATCAGCCCCAGCATTTT	CASSEARGWNNQPQHF
TRBJ2-7	NA	TRBV4-3	NA	TGCGCCAGCAGCCAAGGAGCCAGGACAGCCTACGAGCAGTACTTC	CASSQGARTAYEQYF
TRBJ2-7	NA	TRBV7-9	NA	TGTGCCAGCAGCTCCCTTACAGAGACCTACGAGCAGTACTTC	CASSSLTETYEQYF
TRBJ1-5	NA	TRBV30	NA	TGTGCCTGGAACCGCGGGGGTGGCAATCAGCCCCAGCATTTT	CAWNRGGGNQPQHF
TRBJ2-1	NA	TRBV5-4	NA	TGTGCCAGCAGCCGTCCGAGGGCGGGAATCTCCTACAATGAGCAGTTCTTC	CASSRPRAGISYNEQFF
TRBJ2-6	NA	TRBV18	TRBD1	TGTGCCAGCTCACCGGCCGGGACAGGGTTCTCTGGGGCCAACGTCCTGACTTTC	CASSPAGTGFSGANVLTF
TRBJ2-1	NA	TRBV7-2	NA	TGTGCCAGCAGCTTACGAGTTGACAATGAGCAGTTCTTC	CASSLRVDNEQFF
TRBJ1-2	NA	TRBV7-2	NA	TGTGCCAGCGAATCAGGGCCCGGACCTGTCGCTAACTATGGCTACACCTTC	CASESGPGPVANYGYTF
TRBJ2-3	few	TRBV30	NA	TGTGCCTGGAGTAGGGGGAGCCGCACAGATACGCAGTATTTT	CAWSRGSRTDTQYF